Below are 8 T cell receptor beta chains sequenced from a single sample in a study of shared T cell receptors in the human thymus (dated by TCRdb to the early 2020s). The method was the immunoSEQ multiplex PCR assay. TCRdb's version of the immuneACCESS table is confined to in-frame rearrangements and falls short of the full clone set. An unresolved V gene accounts for under half of the shortfall where checked; the remainder is of unknown origin. This sample is represented by about 660,000 clones; approximately 87% of them were singletons. The ten largest clones represent 0.009% to 0.0095% of the sample. These data also formed part of another study, on human thymus T cells.

The sample comprised thymocytes. The receptors here all came from a boy younger than two with a congenital heart defect. Donor details come from another sample of the same person, matched by shared clones.

The chain has TRBV29-1 and TRBJ1-2, with 7 bases fitting TRBD1. CDR3 length: 13 residues. The germline gives CDR1 SQVTM, CDR2 ANQGSEA. Losses at the gene ends were 4 bases for V and 4 bases for J; bases not matched to a gene: 6. This chain's CDR3 is CSVGQGTGYGYTF. DNA of the CDR3: TGCAGCGTTGGACAGGGTACGGGCTATGGCTACACCTTC.

The V call is TRBV28, the J call TRBJ2-3; 11 positions agree with TRBD2. Germline CDR1 and CDR2: MDHEN and SYDVKM. The CDR3 runs to 13 residues. Germline trimming cut 7 bases from V and 5 bases from J; bases unmatched to any gene: 2. DNA of the CDR3: TGTGCCAGCATTCTAGCGGGGGGAGATACGCAGTATTTT. The encoded protein is CASILAGGDTQYF.

This chain joins TRBV30 and TRBJ2-6, with D possibly matching TRBD2 (5 bases). V was cut by 2 bases and J by 2 bases, with 7 bases left in between. Germline assignment: CDR1 GTSNPN and CDR2 SVGIG (reference sequence). This CDR3 is built from 14 residues. The CDR3 nucleotides are TGTGCCTGGAGTAGCGGAACTGGGGCCAACGTCCTGACTTTC. Protein sequence: CAWSSGTGANVLTF.

The chain employs TRBV5-1 and TRBJ1-4; D gene unclear. The V end was cut by 0 bases, the J end by 0 bases, with 9 bases between. Per germline, CDR1 SGHRS and CDR2 YFSETQ. CDR3 length: 16 amino acids. CDR3 in DNA: TGCGCCAGCAGCTTGGGAGGTAGTACAACTAATGAAAAACTGTTTTTT. Protein product: CASSLGGSTTNEKLFF. The entire variable domain, with the rest obtained from reference TRBV5-1 and TRBJ1-4, is as follows: KAGVTQTPRYLIKTRGQQVTLSCSPISGHRSVSWYQQTPGQGLQFLFEYFSETQRNKGNFPGRFSGRQFSNSRSEMNVSTLELGDSALYLCASSLGGSTTNEKLFFGSGTQLSVL.

V and J are TRBV9 and TRBJ2-1; TRBD2 matches at 12 bases. This CDR3 has 16 residues. In germline, CDR1 is SGDLS, CDR2 YYNGEE. Unmatched junction bases numbered 9, after V lost 3 bases and J lost 8 bases. In DNA, the CDR3 is TGTGCCAGCAGCGCCTCCGGGACTAGCGGGTTCGATGAGCAGTTCTTC. Amino acid sequence: CASSASGTSGFDEQFF.

This clone was observed once. V gene TRBV19 combines with J gene TRBJ2-3; unclear D gene. V shed 6 bases and J shed 6 bases, with 10 bases lying between them. The CDR3 extends over 12 amino acids. Germline V CDR1 and CDR2: LNHDA, SQIVND (reference sequence). Here the CDR3 DNA reads TGTGCCAGTAGCCCAGCCAGGGATACGCAGTATTTT. This translates into CASSPARDTQYF. Variable domain in full (rest from reference TRBV19 and TRBJ2-3): DGGITQSPKYLFRKEGQNVTLSCEQNLNHDAMYWYRQDPGQGLRLIYYSQIVNDFQKGDIAEGYSVSREKKESFPLTVTSAQKNPTAFYLCASSPARDTQYFGPGTRLTVL.

This clone came up a few times. The rearrangement joins TRBV5-1 to TRBJ1-4; weak D call: TRBD1 (6 bases). This CDR3 has 15 amino acids. The V and J ends lost 1 base and 7 bases respectively, with 14 bases between them. CDR1 is SGHRS and CDR2 is YFSETQ in the germline V gene. The CDR3 DNA follows: TGCGCCAGCAGCTTGACGGGGGGCGCCGGTGAAAAACTGTTTTTT. Residues: CASSLTGGAGEKLFF.

On this clone: Germline is not matched at one junction end, which may reflect a read error. Other DNA sequences within the sample encode an identical CDR3. J is TRBJ1-6 and V is TRBV5-1, with D tentatively TRBD1 (5 bases). CDR3 length: 13 residues. Germline values: CDR1 SGHRS, CDR2 YFSETQ. The CDR3 DNA reads TGCGCCAGCAGCTTGGACAGGTATTCCCCCCTCCACTTT. As protein: CASSLDRYSPLHF. The whole variable domain, filled in from reference TRBV5-1 and TRBJ1-6, reads KAGVTQTPRYLIKTRGQQVTLSCSPISGHRSVSWYQQTPGQGLQFLFEYFSETQRNKGNFPGRFSGRQFSNSRSEMNVSTLELGDSALYLCASSLDRYSPLHFGNGTRLTVT.